A single sample gave rise to the 14 T cell receptor beta chains below, sequenced in a study of T cell responses to AZD1222 COVID-19 vaccine. Data came from immunoSEQ multiplex PCR; TCRdb stores just in-frame clones and leaves some out. This table holds approximately 100,000 clones, about nine tenths found once. The specimen comprised peripheral blood, sampled 28 days after the second AZD1222 dose. The receptors shown here come from an adult who received the AZD1222 COVID-19 vaccine.

The V call is TRBV7-3, the J call TRBJ2-2, with D possibly TRBD1 on 6 matching bases. The CDR3 is 14 amino acids. The V end lost 3 bases, the J end lost 2 bases, and 7 bases lay between the germline ends. Germline V lookup: CDR1 SGHTA, CDR2 FQGTGA. The CDR3 sequence is CASSLDSNTGELFF. The CDR3 DNA follows: TGTGCCAGCAGCTTGGACAGCAACACCGGGGAGCTGTTTTTT. The full variable domain, with the rest looked up from reference TRBV7-3 and TRBJ2-2, is GAGVSQTPSNKVTEKGKYVELRCDPISGHTALYWYRQSLGQGPEFLIYFQGTGAADDSGLPNDRFFAVRPEGSVSTLKIQRTERGDSAVYLCASSLDSNTGELFFGEGSRLTVL.

The chain combines TRBV7-2 with TRBJ1-5; the match to TRBD1 covers 9 bases. Germline assignment: CDR1 SGHTA and CDR2 FQGNSA. This CDR3 region has 16 residues. With 4 bases clipped from V and 4 bases from J, the junction kept 8 bases outside the gene matches. The CDR3 here is CASSSGTGRGNQPQHF. CDR3 coding DNA: TGTGCCAGCAGCTCCGGGACAGGGCGAGGTAATCAGCCCCAGCATTTT.

This chain connects TRBV9 to TRBJ1-4, with TRBD1 as a possible D gene (5 bases). Per the germline V gene, CDR1 is SGDLS and CDR2 is YYNGEE. The CDR3 covers 13 residues. V dropped 4 bases and J dropped 10 bases, with 14 bases sitting between them. In DNA, the CDR3 is TGTGCCAGCAGCCTAGGGGATGGGGGAAAACTGTTTTTT. Its protein is CASSLGDGGKLFF.

This clone was detected only once. The chain combines TRBV3-1 (or the pseudogene TRBV3-2) with TRBJ1-2; no reliable D call. CDR1 and CDR2 (germline): LGHDT, YNNKEL (reference sequence). The CDR3 length is 14 residues. Trimming shortened V by 4 bases and J by 2 bases, and 11 bases separated the two germline ends. CDR3 coding DNA: TGTGCCAGCAGCCCTTTTGAGGGCAACTATGGCTACACCTTC. Encoded protein: CASSPFEGNYGYTF.

The rearrangement uses TRBV21-1 and TRBJ1-5. TRBV21-1 is termed a pseudogene. The CDR3 loop spans 16 amino acids. CDR3: CASRPPGVRGNQPQHF. The CDR3 bases are TGTGCCAGCAGACCCCCCGGGGTAAGGGGCAATCAGCCCCAGCATTTT.

The chain joins TRBV19 to TRBJ2-3; D possibly corresponds to TRBD2 (5 bases). Germline-derived CDR1 and CDR2 are LNHDA and SQIVND (reference sequence). V was cut by 3 bases and J by 0 bases, with 7 bases left in between. The CDR3 is 14 amino acids. CDR3 sequence reads: CASSMTGSTDTQYF. Written as DNA, the CDR3 is TGTGCCAGTAGTATGACGGGGAGCACAGATACGCAGTATTTT.

CDR3 amino acids: CASSLKPGGAYEQYF. The CDR3 DNA sequence: TGTGCCAGCAGTTTAAAGCCAGGGGGGGCCTACGAGCAGTACTTC. The chain employs TRBV28 and TRBJ2-7, with D perhaps matching TRBD1 or TRBD2 (7 bases each). V was trimmed by 2 bases and J by 2 bases, leaving 13 bases between them. Germline lookup yields CDR1 MDHEN and CDR2 SYDVKM. The CDR3 is made up of 15 amino acids.

The genes are TRBV19 and TRBJ1-2; 7 nucleotides match TRBD1. Germline V gene lookup returns CDR1 LNHDA and CDR2 SQIVND (reference sequence). The CDR3 is 13 amino acids. V shed 3 bases and J 3 bases; nucleotides not matched to a gene: 1. CDR3: CASSIQGDYGYTF. In nucleotides, the CDR3 is TGTGCCAGTAGTATTCAGGGGGACTATGGCTACACCTTC.

The chain has TRBV9 and TRBJ2-2, with D tentatively TRBD2 (5 bases). This CDR3 region has 14 residues. Trimming shortened V by 0 bases and J by 4 bases, and 7 bases separated the two germline ends. In germline, CDR1 is SGDLS, CDR2 YYNGEE. CDR3 amino acids: CASSVGGLTGELFF. The CDR3 DNA is TGTGCCAGCAGCGTAGGAGGGCTCACCGGGGAGCTGTTTTTT.

The V and J genes are TRBV6-5 and TRBJ1-1; possible D gene TRBD1, 5 bases. Trimming removed 5 bases from V and 6 bases from J, with 10 bases in between. Germline V CDR1 and CDR2: MNHEY, SVGAGI. This CDR3 region has 12 residues. The CDR3 DNA is TGTGCCAGCAGTCTGGGGCGGCCTGAAGCTTTCTTT. It yields the protein CASSLGRPEAFF.

V gene TRBV11-2 combines with J gene TRBJ1-5; D ambiguous. The CDR3 has 16 amino acids. Trimming left V 1 base short and J 2 bases short, with 12 bases between. Per germline, CDR1 SGHAT and CDR2 FQNNGV. As DNA, the CDR3 is TGTGCCAGCAGCTTAGGGTCCTCTTGGGGCAATCAGCCCCAGCATTTT. Encoded protein: CASSLGSSWGNQPQHF.

V usage is TRBV19 and J usage is TRBJ1-3; 9 positions agree with TRBD1. J gave up 2 bases and V 7 bases, and 3 bases lay outside the gene matches. The CDR3 length is 14 residues. The germline gives CDR1 LNHDA, CDR2 SQIVND (reference sequence). CDR3 sequence reads: CASKDRGPGNTIYF. The DNA for the CDR3 is TGTGCCAGTAAGGACAGGGGCCCTGGAAACACCATATATTTT.

The V and J genes are TRBV6-2 or TRBV6-3 and TRBJ2-7; possibly TRBD1 for D (6 bases). Trimming removed 0 bases at V and 3 bases at J, with 12 bases between. The germline V gene has CDR1 MNHEY and CDR2 SVGEGT. The CDR3 is 15 amino acids. The CDR3 coding sequence is TGTGCCAGCAGTTACTCAGAGAAACAGGGCTACGAGCAGTACTTC. Protein sequence: CASSYSEKQGYEQYF.

This clone occurred once. The chain employs TRBV19 and TRBJ1-5; D perhaps matches TRBD1 (5 bases). Germline-derived CDR1 and CDR2 are LNHDA and SQIVND (reference sequence). This CDR3 is 16 amino acids long. Between the trimmed V and J ends, which lost 0 bases and 3 bases, there was a span of 12 bases. The CDR3 here is CASSIEGTNPNQPQHF. The CDR3 region has the DNA TGTGCCAGTAGTATAGAGGGGACCAACCCCAATCAGCCCCAGCATTTT.